One sample yielded the 29 T cell receptor beta chains listed below, sequenced in a study of blood T cell repertoires in COVID-19. Produced via immunoSEQ multiplex PCR; TCRdb's table is partial and in-frame only. The sample includes more than 95,000 clones, 80% to 90% of them seen just once. Sequencing was carried out using peripheral blood. These receptors came from a human donor in a cohort sampled during active COVID-19.

The chain couples TRBV2 to TRBJ2-3, with TRBD2 matching over 8 bases. Germline V CDR1 and CDR2: SNHLY, FYNNEI. The CDR3 length is 15 residues. The trim removed 8 bases at V and 1 base at J, leaving 8 bases unmatched. CDR3 amino acids: CASASLRGGTDTQYF. The DNA for the CDR3 is TGTGCCAGCGCTAGTTTGCGGGGGGGCACAGATACGCAGTATTTT.

This sequence joins TRBV7-2 and TRBJ1-1; a possible D gene is TRBD1 (6 bases). The length of the CDR3 is 15 residues. Germline V CDR1 and CDR2: SGHTA, FQGNSA. V was trimmed by 6 bases and J by 0 bases, leaving 14 bases between them. Here the CDR3 DNA reads TGTGCCAGCAGTCTCCGGACAGCCATGAACACTGAAGCTTTCTTT. It encodes CASSLRTAMNTEAFF. Together with reference TRBV7-2 and TRBJ1-1, the CDR3 gives the full variable domain: GAGVSQSPSNKVTEKGKDVELRCDPISGHTALYWYRQSLGQGLEFLIYFQGNSAPDKSGLPSDRFSAERTGGSVSTLTIQRTQQEDSAVYLCASSLRTAMNTEAFFGQGTRLTVV.

V is TRBV29-1 and J is TRBJ2-2; perhaps TRBD1 as D (6 bases). Germline V gene data show CDR1 as SQVTM and CDR2 as ANQGSEA. This CDR3 comprises 12 residues. Trimming left V 4 bases short and J 6 bases short, with 9 bases between. CDR3 DNA: TGCAGCGTTGTCCAGGGGCCCGGGGAGCTGTTTTTT. Translated, it gives CSVVQGPGELFF.

This chain links TRBV28 with TRBJ1-5; D is possibly TRBD1 (5 bases). Germline CDR1 is MDHEN and CDR2 is SYDVKM. Trimming removed 6 bases from V and 6 bases from J, with 18 bases in between. This CDR3 is built from 15 residues. For the CDR3, the DNA is TGTGCCAGCAGATTACAGGTAGGAGGCCGTCAGCCCCAGCATTTT. As protein: CASRLQVGGRQPQHF.

There are a few counts of this clone. V usage is TRBV7-8 and J usage is TRBJ2-1; 8 nucleotides agree with TRBD2. The trim removed 6 bases at V and 1 base at J, leaving 2 bases unmatched. From germline, CDR1 is SGHVS and CDR2 FQNEAQ. The length of the CDR3 is 14 residues. CDR3 bases: TGTGCCAGCAGGCGGGGGGCTTCCTACAATGAGCAGTTCTTC. As protein: CASRRGASYNEQFF.

The chain carries TRBV12-3 or TRBV12-4 and TRBJ1-1; possibly TRBD1 for D (5 bases). The CDR3 spans 13 residues. Between the trimmed V and J ends, which lost 2 bases and 4 bases, there was a span of 8 bases. This CDR3 is CASSLSGGTEAFF. CDR3 DNA sequence: TGTGCCAGCAGTTTATCCGGGGGCACTGAAGCTTTCTTT.

The genes are TRBV5-1 and TRBJ2-5; 8 bases align to TRBD1. Germline CDR1 is SGHRS and CDR2 is YFSETQ. The CDR3 runs to 13 residues. V was pared by 3 bases and J by 6 bases, with 4 bases of the junction left unmatched. The CDR3: CASSSQGAQTQYF. DNA for the CDR3: TGCGCCAGCAGCTCCCAGGGGGCCCAGACCCAGTACTTC.

This sequence joins TRBV5-4 and TRBJ1-3, with 9 bases identical to TRBD1. Germline V gene lookup returns CDR1 SGHNT and CDR2 YYREEE (reference sequence). V was pared by 2 bases and J by 3 bases, with 6 bases of the junction left unmatched. The CDR3 loop spans 16 amino acids. This CDR3 is CASSFSGTGYGNTIYF. CDR3 nucleotide sequence: TGTGCCAGCAGCTTCTCCGGGACAGGGTATGGAAACACCATATATTTT.

The V and J genes are TRBV28 and TRBJ1-6; perhaps TRBD1 as D (6 bases). The CDR3 spans 12 residues. V lost 6 bases and J 7 bases, leaving 7 bases between the germline ends. The germline V gene encodes CDR1 MDHEN and CDR2 SYDVKM. The CDR3 DNA reads TGTGCCAGCAGGGGGGCAAATTCACCCCTCCACTTT. It specifies CASRGANSPLHF.

This sequence joins TRBV5-1 and TRBJ2-3; 7 nucleotides line up with TRBD1. V trimming: 7 bases; J trimming: 0 bases; junction bases outside the gene matches: 5. This CDR3 spans 14 amino acids. The V gene's germline CDR1 is SGHRS and CDR2 YFSETQ. The CDR3 spells CASCTGASTDTQYF. The CDR3 DNA is TGCGCCAGCTGCACAGGGGCTAGCACAGATACGCAGTATTTT.

The genes are TRBV7-9 and TRBJ1-1; D is unclear. V lost 7 bases and J lost 4, with 16 bases in between. Germline V lookup: CDR1 SEHNR, CDR2 FQNEAQ (reference sequence). CDR3 length: 14 residues. This chain's CDR3 is CASTPESTPTEAFF. The CDR3 nucleotides read TGTGCCAGCACCCCCGAGTCCACCCCCACTGAAGCTTTCTTT.

This chain uses TRBV27 with TRBJ1-5, with TRBD1 matching over 8 bases. V lost 5 bases to trimming and J lost 4 bases; unmatched junction nucleotides: 7. CDR1 is MNHEY and CDR2 is SMNVEV in the germline V gene (reference sequence). This CDR3 is built from 15 residues. The chain's CDR3 is CASSTGGPLNQPQHF. CDR3 sequence (DNA): TGTGCCAGCAGTACAGGGGGGCCACTAAATCAGCCCCAGCATTTT.

The rearrangement uses TRBV5-1 and TRBJ1-3; tentatively, D is TRBD1 (5 bases). CDR1 and CDR2 (germline): SGHRS, YFSETQ. V lost 3 bases and J 0 bases, leaving 10 bases between the germline ends. The CDR3 length is 15 residues. In DNA form, the CDR3 reads TGCGCCAGCAGCTATGGAGGGGCCTCTGGAAACACCATATATTTT. Amino acid sequence: CASSYGGASGNTIYF. The variable domain in full, with the rest retrieved from reference TRBV5-1 and TRBJ1-3, is KAGVTQTPRYLIKTRGQQVTLSCSPISGHRSVSWYQQTPGQGLQFLFEYFSETQRNKGNFPGRFSGRQFSNSRSEMNVSTLELGDSALYLCASSYGGASGNTIYFGEGSWLTVV.

J is TRBJ2-7 and V is TRBV18; 8 bases align to TRBD1. Germline lookup yields CDR1 KGHSH and CDR2 LQKENI. The CDR3 is 13 residues long. With 6 bases clipped from V and 5 bases from J, the junction kept 6 bases outside the gene matches. This chain's CDR3 is CASSQDRVDEQYF. The CDR3 coding sequence is TGTGCCAGCTCGCAGGACAGGGTCGACGAGCAGTACTTC. Supplemented by reference TRBV18 and TRBJ2-7, the full variable domain reads NAGVMQNPRHLVRRRGQEARLRCSPMKGHSHVYWYRQLPEEGLKFMVYLQKENIIDESGMPKERFSAEFPKEGPSILRIQQVVRGDSAAYFCASSQDRVDEQYFGPGTRLTVT.

This chain uses TRBV7-3 with TRBJ2-5; 7 nucleotides line up with TRBD1. Trimming took 2 bases from V and 3 from J; bases not matched to a gene: 6. The CDR3 loop spans 15 amino acids. Germline values: CDR1 SGHTA, CDR2 FQGTGA. CDR3 DNA sequence: TGTGCCAGCAGCTTAGGGACAGCGAGGGAAGAGACCCAGTACTTC. Residues: CASSLGTAREETQYF.

The chain couples TRBV19 to TRBJ1-6; D perhaps matches TRBD1 (6 bases). The CDR3 contains 17 residues. Trimming took 4 bases from V and 5 from J, leaving 18 bases between them. CDR1 and CDR2 from the germline V gene are LNHDA and SQIVND (reference sequence). The CDR3 nucleotides are TGTGCCAGTAGTACCCCCGAAGGGGGTAGCCATAATTCACCCCTCCACTTT. Translation gives CASSTPEGGSHNSPLHF.

The CDR3 protein is CASSFQAGGGNNEQFF. As DNA, the CDR3 is TGTGCCAGTAGTTTTCAAGCGGGAGGGGGGAACAATGAGCAGTTCTTC. V gene TRBV19 combines with J gene TRBJ2-1; 10 nucleotides agree with TRBD2. V lost 5 bases, J lost 5 bases, and 9 bases stayed unmatched. Germline CDR1 is LNHDA and CDR2 is SQIVND (reference sequence). This CDR3 contains 16 residues.

V is TRBV3-1 (or the pseudogene TRBV3-2) and J is TRBJ2-7, with D maybe TRBD1 (8 bases). CDR3 length: 13 amino acids. Trimming took off 11 bases at V and 0 bases at J, with 14 bases between the two ends. The germline gives CDR1 LGHDT, CDR2 YNNKEL (reference sequence). CDR3 in amino acids: CAGRGQVSYEQYF. DNA of the CDR3: TGTGCCGGGAGGGGACAGGTCTCCTACGAGCAGTACTTC.

The rearrangement links TRBV28 to TRBJ2-7; TRBD2 aligns across 7 bases. Germline CDR1 reads MDHEN; CDR2 reads SYDVKM. The CDR3 runs 15 residues. Unmatched junction bases numbered 11, after V lost 7 bases and J lost 2 bases. The CDR3 DNA is TGTGCCAGCACACAGGCATCGGGGGGAGCCTACGAGCAGTACTTC. Protein product: CASTQASGGAYEQYF.

The chain uses TRBV5-1 and TRBJ2-1, with a weak D call TRBD2 (7 bases). The CDR3 has 17 residues. Germline V gives CDR1 SGHRS, CDR2 YFSETQ. V was cut by 4 bases and J by 0 bases, with 17 bases left in between. DNA for the CDR3: TGCGCCAGCAGCCCCGATGCGGGGGCTCTCTCCTACAATGAGCAGTTCTTC. Protein: CASSPDAGALSYNEQFF.

The chain couples TRBV7-3 to TRBJ2-3; 7 nucleotides match TRBD2. V gave up 3 bases and J gave up 3 bases; unmatched junction bases: 6. Per the germline V gene, CDR1 is SGHTA and CDR2 is FQGTGA. This CDR3 spans 15 amino acids. The CDR3 reads CASSFGGGQTDTQYF. CDR3 bases: TGTGCCAGCAGCTTTGGCGGGGGTCAGACAGATACGCAGTATTTT.

A single count supports this clone. V usage is TRBV7-6 and J usage is TRBJ2-5; 15 positions match TRBD2. The CDR3 is 17 amino acids. The germline V gene has CDR1 SGHVS and CDR2 FNYEAQ. The V segment lost 5 bases and the J segment 1 base; nucleotides outside the gene matches: 5. CDR3 in amino acids: CASSKGLAGGLQETQYF. CDR3 coding DNA: TGTGCCAGCAGCAAGGGACTAGCGGGGGGCCTCCAAGAGACCCAGTACTTC.

The chain is built from TRBV4-2 and TRBJ1-2; 8 positions agree with TRBD1. The CDR3 extends over 15 amino acids. Losses at the gene ends were 0 bases for V and 6 bases for J; bases not matched to a gene: 6. Germline CDR1 reads LGHNA; CDR2 reads YNFKEQ. CDR3 loop: CASSQDRQGIDGYTF. The CDR3, as DNA: TGTGCCAGCAGCCAAGACAGACAGGGGATTGATGGCTACACCTTC.

For this clone: The same CDR3 can be traced to other DNA sequences in this sample. The rearrangement uses TRBV5-1 and TRBJ2-7, with 7 bases that match TRBD2. The CDR3 length is 14 residues. Germline CDR1 and CDR2: SGHRS and YFSETQ. The ends lost 1 base at V and 2 bases at J; junction bases unmatched: 3. The CDR3: CASSLSGGAYEQYF. CDR3 nucleotide sequence: TGCGCCAGCAGCTTGAGTGGGGGGGCCTACGAGCAGTACTTC.

The J gene is TRBJ2-3, the V gene TRBV11-3; D may be TRBD2 (5 bases). V was clipped by 4 bases and J by 2 bases, with 7 bases between them. CDR3 length: 13 amino acids. From germline, CDR1 is SGHNT and CDR2 YENEEA. The DNA for the CDR3 is TGTGCCAGCAGCTCCCGGGACACAGATACGCAGTATTTT. This codes for CASSSRDTDTQYF.

The V and J genes are TRBV5-6 and TRBJ2-1; D may be TRBD2 (5 bases). V shed 0 bases and J shed 10 bases, with 11 bases lying between them. From germline, CDR1 is SGHDT and CDR2 YYEEEE. The CDR3 sequence is 13 residues long. The CDR3 loop is CASSLGGKREQFF. CDR3 bases: TGTGCCAGCAGCTTGGGAGGGAAGAGGGAGCAGTTCTTC.

The chain is built from TRBV19 and TRBJ1-5, with D hard to call. V was trimmed by 4 bases and J by 5 bases, leaving 12 bases between them. The CDR3 is 14 residues long. Germline lookup yields CDR1 LNHDA and CDR2 SQIVND (reference sequence). The CDR3 sequence is CASSNRNSDQPQHF. The CDR3 nucleotides read TGTGCCAGTAGTAATCGAAACTCCGATCAGCCCCAGCATTTT.

V is TRBV28 and J is TRBJ2-7, with D tentatively TRBD1 (5 bases). Germline CDR1 is MDHEN and CDR2 is SYDVKM. The CDR3 spans 15 residues. V dropped 0 bases and J dropped 6 bases, with 15 bases sitting between them. The CDR3 region has the DNA TGTGCCAGCAGTTTATGGGCAGGGCCCCAGACCGAGCAGTACTTC. This codes for CASSLWAGPQTEQYF.

This chain connects TRBV9 to TRBJ1-1; a weak D match, TRBD1 (5 bases). The germline V gene encodes CDR1 SGDLS and CDR2 YYNGEE. The CDR3 is made up of 13 amino acids. Trimming pared 4 bases from V and 3 bases from J, leaving 10 bases between. CDR3 amino acids: CASSPTGDTEAFF. The CDR3 DNA sequence: TGTGCCAGCAGCCCTACAGGTGACACTGAAGCTTTCTTT.